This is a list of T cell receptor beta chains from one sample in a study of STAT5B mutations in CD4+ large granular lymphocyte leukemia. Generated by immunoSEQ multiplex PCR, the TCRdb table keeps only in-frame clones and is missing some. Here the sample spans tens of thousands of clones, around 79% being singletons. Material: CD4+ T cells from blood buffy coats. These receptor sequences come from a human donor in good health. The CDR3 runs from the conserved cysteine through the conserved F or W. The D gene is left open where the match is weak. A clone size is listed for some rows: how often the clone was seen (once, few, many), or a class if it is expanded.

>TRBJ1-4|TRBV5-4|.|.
TGTGCCAGCAGCTTGGTTGGAGCCGATGAAAAACTGTTTTTT
CASSLVGADEKLFF
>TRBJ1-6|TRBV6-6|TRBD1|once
TGTGCCAGCAGTTCACCGGGACAGGGTAATTCACCCCTCCACTTT
CASSSPGQGNSPLHF
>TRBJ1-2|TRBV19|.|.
TGTGCCACCCAAACAGGGAAGTGGGGTGGCTACACCTTC
CATQTGKWGGYTF
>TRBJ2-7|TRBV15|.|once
TGTGCCACCAGCAATGAGGTCGCAACCTACGAGCAGTACTTC
CATSNEVATYEQYF
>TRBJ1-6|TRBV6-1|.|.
TGTGCCAGCAGCAACCCAGGGGACTCACCCCTCCACTTT
CASSNPGDSPLHF
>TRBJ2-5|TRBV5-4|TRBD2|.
TGTGCCAGCAGCGGCACTAGCGAGGTGACCCAGTACTTC
CASSGTSEVTQYF
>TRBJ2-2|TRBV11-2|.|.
TGTGCCAGCCGTCGGGCAGGGAAGAACACCGGGGAGCTGTTTTTT
CASRRAGKNTGELFF
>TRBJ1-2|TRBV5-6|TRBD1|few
TGTGCCAGCAGCAAGGGACAGGTCGACTATGGCTACACCTTC
CASSKGQVDYGYTF
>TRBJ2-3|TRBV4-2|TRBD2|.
TGTGCCAGCAGCCCCCGAGGAGTGCGGGGGAGCACAGATACGCAGTATTTT
CASSPRGVRGSTDTQYF
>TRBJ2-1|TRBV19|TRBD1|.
TGTGCCAGTAGTATCGGACAGGGTCAGTCCGATGAGCAGTTCTTC
CASSIGQGQSDEQFF
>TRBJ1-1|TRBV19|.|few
TGTGCCAGTAGTGCCACCACGGTGAACACTGAAGCTTTCTTT
CASSATTVNTEAFF
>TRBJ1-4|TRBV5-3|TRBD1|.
TGTGCCAGAAGCACGGGACAGGGAACTAATGAAAAACTGTTTTTT
CARSTGQGTNEKLFF
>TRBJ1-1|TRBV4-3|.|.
TGCGCCAGCAGCCAGGGCCCGAGGGCAGCTTTCTTT
CASSQGPRAAFF
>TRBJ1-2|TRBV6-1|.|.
TGTGCCAGCAGTAGTAATCGGGGCTACACCTTC
CASSSNRGYTF
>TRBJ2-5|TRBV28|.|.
TGTGCCAGCAGTTTAACTCAGGGGGGAGAGACCCAGTACTTC
CASSLTQGGETQYF
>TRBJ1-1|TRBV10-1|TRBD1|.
TGCGCCAGCAGAAAGGAACTGGACAGGGATTTCTTCTTT
CASRKELDRDFFF
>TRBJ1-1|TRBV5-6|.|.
TGTGCCAGCAGCTTCGGGGGGAACACTGAAGCTTTCTTT
CASSFGGNTEAFF
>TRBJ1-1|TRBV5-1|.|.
TGCGCCAGCAGTTGGGGCAGCCTGAACACTGAAGCTTTCTTT
CASSWGSLNTEAFF